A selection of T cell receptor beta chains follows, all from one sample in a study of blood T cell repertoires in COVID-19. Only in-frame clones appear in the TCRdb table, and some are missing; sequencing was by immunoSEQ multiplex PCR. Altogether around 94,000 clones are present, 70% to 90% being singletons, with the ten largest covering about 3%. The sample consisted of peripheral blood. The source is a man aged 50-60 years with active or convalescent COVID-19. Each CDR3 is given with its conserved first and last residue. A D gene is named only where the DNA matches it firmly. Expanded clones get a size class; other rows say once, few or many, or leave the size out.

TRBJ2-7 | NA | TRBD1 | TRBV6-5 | CASARGQGSYEQYF | TGTGCCAGCGCCAGGGGACAGGGCTCCTACGAGCAGTACTTC
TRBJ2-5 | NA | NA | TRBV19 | CASSDLGETQYF | TGTGCCAGTAGTGACTTAGGAGAGACCCAGTACTTC
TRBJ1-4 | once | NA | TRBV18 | CASSPEGQEGEKLFF | TGTGCCAGCTCCCCAGAGGGCCAGGAGGGTGAAAAACTGTTTTTT
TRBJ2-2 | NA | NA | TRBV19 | CASSIDPQGSGTGELFF | TGTGCCAGTAGTATAGATCCGCAGGGCTCGGGCACCGGGGAGCTGTTTTTT
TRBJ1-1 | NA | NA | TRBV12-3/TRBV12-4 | CASSPRPNTEAFF | TGTGCCAGCAGTCCGCGGCCGAACACTGAAGCTTTCTTT
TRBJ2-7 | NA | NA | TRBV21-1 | CASSKVSASYEQYF | TGTGCCAGCAGCAAAGTTTCAGCGTCCTACGAGCAGTACTTC
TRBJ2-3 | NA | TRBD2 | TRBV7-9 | CASSLGLAGADTQYF | TGTGCCAGCAGCCTCGGACTAGCGGGGGCAGATACGCAGTATTTT
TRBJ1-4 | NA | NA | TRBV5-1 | CASSLRDTDEKLFF | TGCGCCAGCAGCTTAAGGGACACGGATGAAAAACTGTTTTTT
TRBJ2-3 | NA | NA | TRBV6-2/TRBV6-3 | CASSYRQGLFTDTQYF | TGTGCCAGCAGTTACCGACAGGGACTGTTCACAGATACGCAGTATTTT
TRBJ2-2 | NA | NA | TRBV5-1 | CASKNRENTGELFF | TGCGCCAGCAAGAACAGGGAGAACACCGGGGAGCTGTTTTTT
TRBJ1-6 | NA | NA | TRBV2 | CASRGQYSPLHF | TGTGCCAGCAGAGGACAGTATTCACCCCTCCACTTT
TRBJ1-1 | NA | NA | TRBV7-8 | CASSLAPSTVNTEAFF | TGTGCCAGCAGCTTAGCGCCCTCGACTGTGAACACTGAAGCTTTCTTT
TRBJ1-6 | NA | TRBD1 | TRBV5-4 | CASTPVVGRGKIYNSPLHF | TGTGCCAGCACCCCGGTGGTGGGCAGGGGGAAAATCTATAATTCACCCCTCCACTTT
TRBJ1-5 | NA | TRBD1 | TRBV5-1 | CASSEGQTNQPQHF | TGCGCCAGCAGCGAGGGACAGACAAATCAGCCCCAGCATTTT
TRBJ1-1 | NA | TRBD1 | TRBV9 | CASSVEGTVMNTEAFF | TGTGCCAGCAGCGTAGAGGGGACAGTGATGAACACTGAAGCTTTCTTT
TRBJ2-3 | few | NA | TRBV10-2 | CASKVQADTQYF | TGCGCCAGCAAGGTACAGGCAGATACGCAGTATTTT
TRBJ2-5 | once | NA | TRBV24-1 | CATSDPGSQETQYF | TGTGCCACCAGTGACCCAGGGTCCCAAGAGACCCAGTACTTC
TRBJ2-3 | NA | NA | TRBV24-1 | CATSDLDRQDSMPDTQYF | TGTGCCACCAGTGATTTGGACCGACAGGATTCGATGCCAGATACGCAGTATTTT
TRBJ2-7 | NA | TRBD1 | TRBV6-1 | CASSDRQGASYEQYF | TGTGCCAGCAGTGATCGACAGGGGGCTTCCTACGAGCAGTACTTC
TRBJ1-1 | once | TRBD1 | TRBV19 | CASSGTGGEYAEAFF | TGTGCCAGTTCCGGGACAGGGGGCGAATATGCTGAAGCTTTCTTT
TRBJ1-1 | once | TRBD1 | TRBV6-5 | CASNYDRDAEAFF | TGTGCCAGCAATTACGACAGGGACGCTGAAGCTTTCTTT
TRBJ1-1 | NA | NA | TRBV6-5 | CASSYSGGRTEAFF | TGTGCCAGCAGTTACTCCGGGGGGCGTACTGAAGCTTTCTTT
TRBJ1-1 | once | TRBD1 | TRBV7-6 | CASSSQGAPTEAFF | TGTGCCAGCAGCTCCCAGGGGGCCCCCACTGAAGCTTTCTTT
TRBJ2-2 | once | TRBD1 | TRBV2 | CASSSRDRGEGTGELFF | TGTGCCAGCAGTTCCCGGGACAGGGGCGAGGGAACCGGGGAGCTGTTTTTT
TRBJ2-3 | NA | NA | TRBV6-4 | CASSVGGSTDTQYF | TGTGCCAGCAGTGTAGGGGGTAGCACAGATACGCAGTATTTT
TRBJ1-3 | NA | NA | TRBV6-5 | CASSYGAGSGNTIYF | TGTGCCAGCAGTTATGGGGCAGGGTCCGGAAACACCATATATTTT
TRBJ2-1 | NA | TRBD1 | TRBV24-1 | CATSDSTGDRVSYNEQFF | TGTGCCACCAGTGATTCGACAGGGGATAGGGTGTCCTACAATGAGCAGTTCTTC
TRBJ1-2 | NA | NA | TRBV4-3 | CASSQEYPGAAGYTF | TGCGCCAGCAGCCAAGAGTACCCAGGGGCGGCTGGCTACACCTTC
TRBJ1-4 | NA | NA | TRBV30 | CAWSVPGEKLFF | TGTGCCTGGAGTGTACCGGGGGAAAAACTGTTTTTT
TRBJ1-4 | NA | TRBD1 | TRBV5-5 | CASSEQGAYEKLFF | TGTGCCAGCAGCGAACAGGGGGCTTATGAAAAACTGTTTTTT
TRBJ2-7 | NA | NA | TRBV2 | CASGGAAGAYEQYF | TGTGCCAGCGGCGGGGCGGCTGGGGCCTACGAGCAGTACTTC
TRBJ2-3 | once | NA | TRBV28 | CASSPQSGGESQYF | TGTGCCAGCAGTCCCCAGTCCGGGGGAGAGTCGCAGTATTTT
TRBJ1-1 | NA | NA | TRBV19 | CASTPGVNTEAFF | TGTGCCAGTACCCCAGGGGTGAACACTGAAGCTTTCTTT
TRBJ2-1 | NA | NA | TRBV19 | CASSDRGNENEQFF | TGTGCCAGTAGCGACCGAGGGAATGAGAATGAGCAGTTCTTC
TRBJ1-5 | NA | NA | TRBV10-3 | CASRDTNSNQPQHF | TGTGCCAGCAGGGACACTAATAGCAATCAGCCCCAGCATTTT
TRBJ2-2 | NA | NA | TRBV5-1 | CASSAAGTGELFF | TGCGCCAGCAGCGCGGCCGGGACCGGGGAGCTGTTTTTT
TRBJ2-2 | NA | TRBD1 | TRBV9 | CASSRQGVGAGELFF | TGTGCCAGCAGCAGACAGGGGGTTGGCGCCGGGGAGCTGTTTTTT
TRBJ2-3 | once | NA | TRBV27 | CASRRTGTDTQYF | TGTGCCAGCAGGCGGACAGGCACAGATACGCAGTATTTT
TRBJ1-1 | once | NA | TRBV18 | CASSPAQGDTEAFF | TGTGCCAGCTCACCAGCACAGGGAGACACTGAAGCTTTCTTT
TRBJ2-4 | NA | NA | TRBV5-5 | CASSPQYNKNIQYF | TGTGCCAGCAGCCCCCAGTATAACAAAAACATTCAGTACTTC
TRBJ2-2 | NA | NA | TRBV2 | CASSGQNTGELFF | TGTGCCAGCAGTGGTCAGAACACCGGGGAGCTGTTTTTT
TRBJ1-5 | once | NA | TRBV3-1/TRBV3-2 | CASSQVLGAAQPQHF | TGTGCCAGCAGCCAAGTTTTAGGGGCCGCTCAGCCCCAGCATTTT
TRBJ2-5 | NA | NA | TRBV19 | CASSRRLGNGQETQYF | TGTGCCAGTAGTCGCCGACTAGGCAACGGCCAAGAGACCCAGTACTTC
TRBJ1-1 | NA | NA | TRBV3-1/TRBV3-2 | CASSPGRAEAFF | TGTGCCAGCAGCCCCGGCAGGGCAGAAGCTTTCTTT
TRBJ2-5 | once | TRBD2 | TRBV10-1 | CASSATAGETQYF | TGCGCCAGCAGTGCGACAGCGGGGGAGACCCAGTACTTC
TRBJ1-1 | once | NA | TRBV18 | CASSTLQGAEAFF | TGTGCCAGCTCAACATTACAGGGTGCTGAAGCTTTCTTT
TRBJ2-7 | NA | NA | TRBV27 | CASMGEGRDYEQYF | TGTGCCAGCATGGGCGAGGGCCGGGACTACGAGCAGTACTTC
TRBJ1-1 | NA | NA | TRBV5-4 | CASSLAEGTEAFF | TGTGCCAGCAGCTTGGCTGAGGGCACTGAAGCTTTCTTT
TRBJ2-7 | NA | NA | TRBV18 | CASSPQADSYEQYF | TGTGCCAGCTCACCACAGGCCGACAGCTACGAGCAGTACTTC
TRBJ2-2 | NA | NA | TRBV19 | CASSIKGYTGELFF | TGTGCCAGTAGTATAAAGGGGTATACCGGGGAGCTGTTTTTT
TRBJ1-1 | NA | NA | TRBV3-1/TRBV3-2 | CASSRQLSTGEAFF | TGTGCCAGCAGCAGACAGCTATCTACGGGTGAAGCTTTCTTT
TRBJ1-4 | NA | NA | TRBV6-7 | CASTPALGAANEKLFF | TGTGCCAGCACCCCCGCCCTGGGGGCGGCTAATGAAAAACTGTTTTTT
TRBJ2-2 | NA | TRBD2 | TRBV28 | CASSLAGEGAGELFF | TGTGCCAGCAGTTTAGCGGGGGAAGGGGCCGGGGAGCTGTTTTTT